A selection of T cell receptor beta chains follows, all from one sample in a study of identical twins. TCRdb recomputed calls from the 5' RACE reads with MiXCR, one row per CDR3 protein. The sample includes roughly 480,000 distinct CDR3 sequences, 24% of them seen just once. The same sample was also used in a study of T cells expressing NK-cell markers.

The sequenced sample consisted of CD4+ T cells sorted from blood. These TCRs come from a woman between 18 and 30 years old in good health. Both conserved end residues are part of each CDR3. D genes are given only for firm matches. Size is stated for part of the rows, as once, few or many counts, or as a class when the clone is expanded.

d_call,j_call,clone_size,v_call,cdr3_aa,cdr3_nt
TRBD2,TRBJ2-5,few,TRBV11-2,CASSLTSGSRQTQYF,TGTGCCAGCAGCTTAACTAGCGGGAGTCGACAGACCCAGTACTTC
TRBD2,TRBJ2-1,few,TRBV20-1,CSAGLAGDAYNEQFF,TGCAGTGCTGGACTAGCGGGAGACGCCTACAATGAGCAGTTCTTC
.,TRBJ2-7,.,TRBV7-6,CASSQGVSYEQYF,TGTGCCAGCAGCCAAGGGGTCTCCTACGAGCAGTACTTC
.,TRBJ1-2,few,TRBV20-1,CSASAPGVNYGYTF,TGCAGTGCTAGCGCCCCAGGGGTTAACTATGGCTACACCTTC
.,TRBJ2-3,.,TRBV7-2,CASRFGGVTDTQYF,TGTGCCAGCAGGTTCGGGGGAGTCACAGATACGCAGTATTTT
.,TRBJ1-4,.,TRBV6-1,CASSGGADEKLFF,TGTGCCAGCAGTGGGGGGGCTGATGAAAAACTGTTTTTT
.,TRBJ2-7,.,TRBV10-1,CASGDEEQYF,TGCGCCAGCGGGGATGAAGAGCAGTACTTC
TRBD1,TRBJ2-7,.,TRBV27,CASSARPGTAISYEQYF,TGTGCCAGCAGTGCACGGCCCGGGACAGCGATTTCCTACGAGCAGTACTTC
TRBD2,TRBJ2-3,.,TRBV24-1,CATSDRGTSGRRSTDTQYF,TGTGCCACCAGTGATCGGGGGACTAGCGGGAGAAGGAGCACAGATACGCAGTATTTT
.,TRBJ2-5,.,TRBV5-1,CASSLDGDGETQYF,TGCGCCAGCAGCTTGGATGGGGACGGGGAGACCCAGTACTTC
.,TRBJ2-1,.,TRBV18,CASSVTVQYNEQFF,TGTGCCAGCTCAGTGACAGTTCAATACAATGAGCAGTTCTTC
.,TRBJ1-2,few,TRBV30,CAWSVLRQFYGYTF,TGTGCCTGGAGTGTACTTAGGCAGTTCTATGGCTACACCTTC
TRBD2,TRBJ2-1,few,TRBV6-1,CASRRKGLAGNNEQFF,TGTGCCAGCAGGCGCAAGGGGCTAGCGGGGAACAATGAGCAGTTCTTC
.,TRBJ1-4,.,TRBV5-6,CASSIYTTQKLFF,TGTGCCAGCAGCATATACACGACGCAAAAACTGTTTTTT
.,TRBJ2-3,.,TRBV18,CASSVLRLATDTQYF,.
TRBD2,TRBJ2-1,once,TRBV7-2,CASRYSGTSVYNEQFF,TGTGCCAGCAGGTATTCCGGGACTAGCGTCTACAATGAGCAGTTCTTC
TRBD1,TRBJ2-3,few,TRBV20-1,CSASGGRSTDTQYF,TGCAGTGCATCAGGGGGTCGGAGCACAGATACGCAGTATTTT
TRBD2,TRBJ2-7,.,TRBV5-1,CASSFLVAGATSSYEQYF,TGCGCCAGCAGCTTTTTGGTAGCGGGAGCGACGAGCTCCTACGAGCAGTACTTC
TRBD1,TRBJ1-1,few,TRBV12-3/TRBV12-4,CASSQTGGGTEAFF,TGTGCCAGCAGCCAGACAGGGGGCGGCACTGAAGCTTTCTTT
TRBD2,TRBJ2-7,few,TRBV9,CASSVSTSGIYEQYF,TGTGCCAGCAGCGTATCAACTAGCGGGATATACGAGCAGTACTTC
TRBD1,TRBJ1-2,.,TRBV7-9,CASGNRQGPNYGYTF,TGTGCCAGCGGGAATCGACAGGGACCTAACTATGGCTACACCTTC
TRBD1,TRBJ2-7,few,TRBV5-1,CASSSSTGHAYEQYF,TGCGCCAGCAGCTCCTCGACAGGGCATGCCTACGAGCAGTACTTC
TRBD1,TRBJ2-2,.,TRBV6-5,CASSWDRDRGSGELFF,TGTGCCAGCAGTTGGGACCGGGACAGGGGTTCCGGGGAGCTGTTTTTT